The TCR beta chain under discussion was sequenced for a study of human T cells and chemical hapten exposure. In this sample, this clonotype turned up many times. The time point: patch test 2, 6 weeks after DPC sensitization. Treatment of the sample: therapeutic diphenylcyclopropenone sensitization with weekly scalp DPC. TCRdb re-called the RACE reads with MiXCR, one entry per CDR3 protein. The sample holds about 43,000 distinct CDR3 sequences; about 3% are singletons and the top ten take roughly 6.6%. The receptor was isolated from a man aged 40-50 years with alopecia areata. Some clones in this sample may be carry-over from other donors' samples. Sequenced here: whole blood, sampled in connection with sensitization to the hapten diphenylcyclopropenone (DPC).

The CDR3 DNA follows: TGTGCCAGCAGCTTCGAGGGCCACACTGAAGCTTTCTTT. Its protein product is CASSFEGHTEAFF. The V and J genes are TRBV7-8 and TRBJ1-1, with no clear D. V was trimmed by 3 bases and J by 3 bases, leaving 8 bases between them. The CDR3 runs to 13 residues. Germline CDR1 SGHVS, CDR2 FQNEAQ. The whole variable domain, remainder taken from reference TRBV7-8 and TRBJ1-1, is GAGVSQSPRYKVAKRGQDVALRCDPISGHVSLFWYQQALGQGPEFLTYFQNEAQLDKSGLPSDRFFAERPEGSVSTLKIQRTQQEDSAVYLCASSFEGHTEAFFGQGTRLTVV.